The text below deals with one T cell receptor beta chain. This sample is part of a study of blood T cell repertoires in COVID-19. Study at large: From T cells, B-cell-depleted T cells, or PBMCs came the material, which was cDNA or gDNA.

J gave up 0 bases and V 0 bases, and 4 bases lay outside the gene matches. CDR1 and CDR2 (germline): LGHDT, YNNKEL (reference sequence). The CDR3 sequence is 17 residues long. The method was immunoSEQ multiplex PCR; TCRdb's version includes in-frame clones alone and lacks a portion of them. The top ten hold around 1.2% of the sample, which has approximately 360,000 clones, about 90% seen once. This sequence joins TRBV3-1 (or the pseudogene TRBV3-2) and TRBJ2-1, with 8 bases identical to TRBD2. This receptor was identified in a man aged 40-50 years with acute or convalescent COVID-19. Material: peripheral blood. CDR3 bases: TGTGCCAGCAGCCAAGACGCGGGAGGTATCTCCTACAATGAGCAGTTCTTC. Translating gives CASSQDAGGISYNEQFF.